This T cell receptor beta chain was found in a study of CD8 T cells in ankylosing spondylitis. Study-level results: Matched ankylosing spondylitis synovial fluid reportedly showed significant enrichment of disease-linked clones. Disease-linked clones displayed a CD8+ phenotype and appeared relatively rarely in peripheral blood.

This clonotype was seen a few times. The antigen remains undetermined. TCRdb redid the calling of the 5' RACE reads with MiXCR, one entry per CDR3 protein. The top ten hold under 15% of the sample, which has under 450,000 distinct CDR3 sequences, 20% to 25% seen once. The CDR3 runs to 13 residues. Germline V CDR1 and CDR2: MNHEY, SVGEGT. V was shortened by 2 bases and J by 7 bases, with 9 bases between the two germline ends. Specimen: blood, either unsorted or a sorted T cell fraction (not recorded which). The receptor was derived from a male donor with ankylosing spondylitis or in good health (not recorded which). The rearrangement joins TRBV6-2 or TRBV6-3 to TRBJ2-1; a weak D match, TRBD2 (5 bases). Here the CDR3 DNA reads TGTGCCAGCAGTTACACGGGCGGGAATGAGCAGTTCTTC. Translating gives CASSYTGGNEQFF.